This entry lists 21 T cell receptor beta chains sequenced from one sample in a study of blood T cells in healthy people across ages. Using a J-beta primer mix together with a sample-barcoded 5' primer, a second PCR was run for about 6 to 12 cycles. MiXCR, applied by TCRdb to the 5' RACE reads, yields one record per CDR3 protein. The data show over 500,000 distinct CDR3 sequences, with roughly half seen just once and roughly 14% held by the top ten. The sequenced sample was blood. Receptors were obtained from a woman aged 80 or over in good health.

CDR3 in amino acids: CATSRDTRFDEQYF. The DNA for the CDR3 is TGTGCCACCAGCAGAGATACTCGGTTTGACGAGCAGTACTTC. The rearrangement uses TRBV15 and TRBJ2-5; no definite D call. The J call is in doubt because the DNA end fits TRBJ2-7 better. The CDR3 spans 14 residues. Per germline, CDR1 LNHNV and CDR2 YYDKDF (reference sequence).

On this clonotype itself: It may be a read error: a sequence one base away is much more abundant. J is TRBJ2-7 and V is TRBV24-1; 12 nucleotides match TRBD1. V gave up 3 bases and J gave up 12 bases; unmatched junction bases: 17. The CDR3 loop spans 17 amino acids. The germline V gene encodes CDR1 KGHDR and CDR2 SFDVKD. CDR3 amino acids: CATSDPGTGGARNIRYF. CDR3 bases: TGTGCCACCAGTGATCCAGGGACAGGGGGCGCGAGGAACATTCGGTACTTC.

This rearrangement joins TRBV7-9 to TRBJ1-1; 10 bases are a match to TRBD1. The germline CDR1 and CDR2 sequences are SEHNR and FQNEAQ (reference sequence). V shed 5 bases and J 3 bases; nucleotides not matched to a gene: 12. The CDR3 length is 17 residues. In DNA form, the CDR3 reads TGTGCCAGCAGCGACCGGGACAGGGGTTTTAGGGACACTGAAGCTTTCTTT. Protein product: CASSDRDRGFRDTEAFF.

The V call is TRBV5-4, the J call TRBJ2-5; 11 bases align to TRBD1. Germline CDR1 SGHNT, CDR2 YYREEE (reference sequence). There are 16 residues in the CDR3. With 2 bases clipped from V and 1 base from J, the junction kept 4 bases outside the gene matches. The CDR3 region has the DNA TGTGCCAGCAGCTTCTCGGACAGGGGGCCCCAAGAGACCCAGTACTTC. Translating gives CASSFSDRGPQETQYF.

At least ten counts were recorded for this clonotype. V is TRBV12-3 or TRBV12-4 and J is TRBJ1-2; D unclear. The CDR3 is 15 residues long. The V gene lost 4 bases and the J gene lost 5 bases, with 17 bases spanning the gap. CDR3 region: CASSSVPLTPYGYTF. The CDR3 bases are TGTGCCAGCAGTTCGGTACCCCTAACCCCTTATGGCTACACCTTC.

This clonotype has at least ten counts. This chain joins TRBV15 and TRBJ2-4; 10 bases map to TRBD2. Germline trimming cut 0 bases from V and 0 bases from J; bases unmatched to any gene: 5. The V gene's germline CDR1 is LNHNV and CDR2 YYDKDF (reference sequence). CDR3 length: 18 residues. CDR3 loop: CATSRDLAGAGAKNIQYF. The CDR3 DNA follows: TGTGCCACCAGCAGAGATCTAGCGGGGGCAGGAGCCAAAAACATTCAGTACTTC.

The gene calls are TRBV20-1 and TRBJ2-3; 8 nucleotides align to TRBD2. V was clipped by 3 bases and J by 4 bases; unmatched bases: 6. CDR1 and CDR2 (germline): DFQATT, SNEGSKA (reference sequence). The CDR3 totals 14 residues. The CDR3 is CSASRGGRPDTQYF. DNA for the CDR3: TGCAGTGCTAGCCGGGGGGGTCGGCCAGATACGCAGTATTTT.

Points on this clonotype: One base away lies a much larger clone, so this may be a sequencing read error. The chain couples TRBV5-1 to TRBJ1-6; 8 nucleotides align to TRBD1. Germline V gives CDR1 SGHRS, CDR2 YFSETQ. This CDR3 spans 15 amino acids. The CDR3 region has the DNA TGCGCCAGCGGCTTGATCGGACAGGGAAATTCACCCCTCCACTTT. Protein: CASGLIGQGNSPLHF.

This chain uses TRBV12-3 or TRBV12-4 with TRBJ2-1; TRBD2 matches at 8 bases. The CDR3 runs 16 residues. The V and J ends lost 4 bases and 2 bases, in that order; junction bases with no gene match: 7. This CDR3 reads CASSSGVAGTYNEQFF. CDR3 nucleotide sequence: TGTGCCAGCAGTTCCGGGGTAGCGGGGACCTACAATGAGCAGTTCTTC.

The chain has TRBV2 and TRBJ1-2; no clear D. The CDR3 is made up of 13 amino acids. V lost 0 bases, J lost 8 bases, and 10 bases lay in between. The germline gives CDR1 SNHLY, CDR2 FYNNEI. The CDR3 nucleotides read TGTGCCAGCAGTGAAGCGGGGTGGCGGGGCTACACCTTC. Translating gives CASSEAGWRGYTF. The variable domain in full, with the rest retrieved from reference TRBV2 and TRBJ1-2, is EPEVTQTPSHQVTQMGQEVILRCVPISNHLYFYWYRQILGQKVEFLVSFYNNEISEKSEIFDDQFSVERPDGSNFTLKIRSTKLEDSAMYFCASSEAGWRGYTFGSGTRLTVV.

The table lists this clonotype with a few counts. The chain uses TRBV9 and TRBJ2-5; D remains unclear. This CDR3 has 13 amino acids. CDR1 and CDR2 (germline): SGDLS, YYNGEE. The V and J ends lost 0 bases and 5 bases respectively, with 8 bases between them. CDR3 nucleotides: TGTGCCAGCAGCGTAGGAGTCCCTGAGACCCAGTACTTC. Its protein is CASSVGVPETQYF.

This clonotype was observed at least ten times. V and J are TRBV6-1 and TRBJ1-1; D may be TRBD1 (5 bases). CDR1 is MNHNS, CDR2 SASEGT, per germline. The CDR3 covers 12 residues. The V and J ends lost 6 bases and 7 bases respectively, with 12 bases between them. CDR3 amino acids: CASSDSLFEAFF. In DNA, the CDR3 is TGTGCCAGCAGCGACAGTTTGTTTGAAGCTTTCTTT.

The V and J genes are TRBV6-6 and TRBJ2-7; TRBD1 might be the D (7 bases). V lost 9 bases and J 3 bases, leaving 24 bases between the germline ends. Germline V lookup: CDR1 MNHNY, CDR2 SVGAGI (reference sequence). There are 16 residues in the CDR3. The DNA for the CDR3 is TGTGCCAGTAGCCGAACTGCGGGACAGCCACTCTACGAGCAGTACTTC. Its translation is CASSRTAGQPLYEQYF.

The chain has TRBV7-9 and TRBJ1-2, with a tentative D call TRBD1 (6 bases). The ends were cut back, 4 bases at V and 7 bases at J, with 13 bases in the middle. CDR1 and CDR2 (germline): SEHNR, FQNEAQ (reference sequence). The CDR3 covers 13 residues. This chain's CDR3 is CASSSTGSSGYTF. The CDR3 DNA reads TGTGCCAGCAGCTCCACAGGGTCGAGTGGCTACACCTTC.

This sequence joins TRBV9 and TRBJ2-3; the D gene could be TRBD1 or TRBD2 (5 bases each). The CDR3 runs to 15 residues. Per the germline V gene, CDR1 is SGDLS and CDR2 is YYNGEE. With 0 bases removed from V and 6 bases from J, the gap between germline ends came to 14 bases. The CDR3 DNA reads TGTGCCAGCAGCGTAGATGGGGGAGAGGGTGATACGCAGTATTTT. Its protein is CASSVDGGEGDTQYF.

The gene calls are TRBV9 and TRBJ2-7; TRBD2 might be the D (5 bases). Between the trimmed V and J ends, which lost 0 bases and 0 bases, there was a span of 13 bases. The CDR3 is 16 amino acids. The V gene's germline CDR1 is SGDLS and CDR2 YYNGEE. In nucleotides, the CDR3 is TGTGCCAGCAGCGTAGTCTCGAGGGAGAGCTCCTACGAGCAGTACTTC. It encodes CASSVVSRESSYEQYF.

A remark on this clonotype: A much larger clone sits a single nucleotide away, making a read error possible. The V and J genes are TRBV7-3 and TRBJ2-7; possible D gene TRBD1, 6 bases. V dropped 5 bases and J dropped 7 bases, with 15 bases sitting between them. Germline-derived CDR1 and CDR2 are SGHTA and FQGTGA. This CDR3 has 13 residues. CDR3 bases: TGTGCCAGCAGCCGTCAGGGGTTCAATGAGCAGTACTTC. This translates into CASSRQGFNEQYF.

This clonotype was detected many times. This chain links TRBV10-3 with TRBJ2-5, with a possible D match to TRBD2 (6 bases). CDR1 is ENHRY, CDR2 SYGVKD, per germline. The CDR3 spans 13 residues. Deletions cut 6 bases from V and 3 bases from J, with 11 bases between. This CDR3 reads CAIRPGGEETQYF. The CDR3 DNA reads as TGTGCCATCAGACCCGGGGGTGAAGAGACCCAGTACTTC.

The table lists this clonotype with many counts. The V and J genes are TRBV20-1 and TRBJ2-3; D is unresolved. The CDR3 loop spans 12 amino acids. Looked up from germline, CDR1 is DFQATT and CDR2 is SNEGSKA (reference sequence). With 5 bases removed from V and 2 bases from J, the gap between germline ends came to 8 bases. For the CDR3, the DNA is TGCAGTGCTCCCCCCCACACAGATACGCAGTATTTT. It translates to CSAPPHTDTQYF.

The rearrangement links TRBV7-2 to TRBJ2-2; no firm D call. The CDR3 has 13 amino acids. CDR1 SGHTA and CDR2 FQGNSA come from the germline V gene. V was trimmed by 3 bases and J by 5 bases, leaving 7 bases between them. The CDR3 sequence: CASSLLVTGELFF. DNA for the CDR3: TGTGCCAGCAGCTTGCTCGTTACCGGGGAGCTGTTTTTT. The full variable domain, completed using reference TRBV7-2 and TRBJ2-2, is GAGVSQSPSNKVTEKGKDVELRCDPISGHTALYWYRQSLGQGLEFLIYFQGNSAPDKSGLPSDRFSAERTGGSVSTLTIQRTQQEDSAVYLCASSLLVTGELFFGEGSRLTVL.

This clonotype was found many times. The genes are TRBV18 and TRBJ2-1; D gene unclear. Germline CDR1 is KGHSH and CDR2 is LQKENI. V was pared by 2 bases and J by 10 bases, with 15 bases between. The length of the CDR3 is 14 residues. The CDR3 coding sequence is TGTGCCAGCTCACCAGAGTCCCTTAGGTTCGAGCAGTTCTTC. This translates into CASSPESLRFEQFF.